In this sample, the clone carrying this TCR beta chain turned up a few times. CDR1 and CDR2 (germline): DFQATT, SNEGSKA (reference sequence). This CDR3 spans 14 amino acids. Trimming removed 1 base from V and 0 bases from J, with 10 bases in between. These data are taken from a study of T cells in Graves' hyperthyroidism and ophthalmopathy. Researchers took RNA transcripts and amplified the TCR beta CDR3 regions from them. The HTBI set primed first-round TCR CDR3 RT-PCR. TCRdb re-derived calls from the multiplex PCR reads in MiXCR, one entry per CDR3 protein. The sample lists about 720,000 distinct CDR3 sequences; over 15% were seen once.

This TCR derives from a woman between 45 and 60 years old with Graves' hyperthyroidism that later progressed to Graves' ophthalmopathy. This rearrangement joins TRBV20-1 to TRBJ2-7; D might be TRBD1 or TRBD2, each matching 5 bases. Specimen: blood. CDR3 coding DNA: TGCAGTGCTAGAGCCCAGGGACCCTCCTACGAGCAGTACTTC. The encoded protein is CSARAQGPSYEQYF.